The 21 T cell receptor beta chains reported below all come from one sample, sequenced in a study of shared clonotypes between healthy human individuals. Sequencing was performed with immunoSEQ multiplex PCR; in TCRdb, only in-frame clones are kept and a portion is missing. The table records approximately 2.4 million clones, approximately 94% of them present only once. Sequencing was performed on naive CD4+ T cells sorted from blood. Subset defined: CD45RA+ positively selected. The receptors were gathered from a man aged 18 to 29 in good health.

V usage is TRBV7-3 and J usage is TRBJ2-3, with TRBD2 identical over 8 bases. The germline CDR1 and CDR2 sequences are SGHTA and FQGTGA. The CDR3 is made up of 15 amino acids. The ends lost 2 bases at V and 3 bases at J; junction bases unmatched: 4. The CDR3 DNA reads TGTGCCAGCAGCTTAGCGGGGGGAAAGACAGATACGCAGTATTTT. Translated, it gives CASSLAGGKTDTQYF. Variable domain in full (rest from reference TRBV7-3 and TRBJ2-3): GAGVSQTPSNKVTEKGKYVELRCDPISGHTALYWYRQSLGQGPEFLIYFQGTGAADDSGLPNDRFFAVRPEGSVSTLKIQRTERGDSAVYLCASSLAGGKTDTQYFGPGTRLTVL.

The V call is TRBV10-2, the J call TRBJ2-4, with 15 bases identical to TRBD2. This CDR3 has 20 residues. Germline V lookup: CDR1 WSHSY, CDR2 SAAADI. The V segment lost 6 bases and the J segment 0 bases; nucleotides outside the gene matches: 12. CDR3 DNA sequence: TGCGCCAGCAGGGATGGACTAGCGGGAGGGTCCGTTGAAGCCAAAAACATTCAGTACTTC. Translating it yields CASRDGLAGGSVEAKNIQYF.

This clone was detected once. The chain carries TRBV25-1 and TRBJ2-5; 7 bases fit TRBD2. The V and J ends lost 1 base and 4 bases, in that order; junction bases with no gene match: 6. The CDR3 covers 15 residues. In germline, CDR1 is MGHDK, CDR2 SYGVNS. CDR3 region: CASSELGLVPETQYF. DNA of the CDR3: TGTGCCAGCAGTGAATTAGGACTAGTCCCAGAGACCCAGTACTTC.

The chain uses TRBV5-4 and TRBJ2-2; TRBD2 agrees at 13 bases. Trimming at V came to 3 bases and at J to 7 bases, leaving 15 bases not matched to a gene. Germline loops: CDR1 SGHNT, CDR2 YYREEE (reference sequence). The CDR3 runs 19 residues. The CDR3 loop is CASSSGLAGVAGGVGELFF. The CDR3, as DNA: TGTGCCAGCAGCTCAGGACTAGCGGGAGTTGCAGGGGGAGTCGGGGAGCTGTTTTTT.

Of note for this clone: This sample also contains other DNA sequences that code for the same CDR3. The chain couples TRBV15 to TRBJ1-2; D unclear. The CDR3 is 12 residues long. Germline values: CDR1 LNHNV, CDR2 YYDKDF (reference sequence). Trimming left V 5 bases short and J 5 bases short, with 9 bases between. CDR3 sequence (DNA): TGTGCCACCAGCCGAGGAAAGTATGGCTACACCTTC. Its translation: CATSRGKYGYTF.

V is TRBV29-1 and J is TRBJ2-1, with 9 nucleotides matching TRBD2. The J segment lost 7 bases and the V segment lost 6 bases, leaving 13 bases of the junction unmatched. This CDR3 comprises 15 residues. The germline gives CDR1 SQVTM, CDR2 ANQGSEA. CDR3 loop: CSVAGGGGALNEQFF. The CDR3 coding sequence is TGCAGCGTGGCTGGCGGGGGGGGTGCGTTGAATGAGCAGTTCTTC.

The table lists this clone with a few counts. The V call is TRBV28, the J call TRBJ1-6; tentative D call: TRBD1 (6 bases). The CDR3 has 15 amino acids. V was clipped by 5 bases and J by 0 bases, with 8 bases between them. Germline lookup yields CDR1 MDHEN and CDR2 SYDVKM. The CDR3 coding sequence is TGTGCCAGCAGTACAGGGAGCTCCTATAATTCACCCCTCCACTTT. Translating it yields CASSTGSSYNSPLHF.

This clone was seen only once. The V and J genes are TRBV7-2 and TRBJ2-7; TRBD2 aligns across 9 bases. This CDR3 has 19 residues. Unmatched junction bases numbered 17, after V lost 2 bases and J lost 3 bases. Germline CDR1 SGHTA, CDR2 FQGNSA. The CDR3 DNA is TGTGCCAGCAGCTTAAAACCTGGATACAGCGGCGGGAGGGTCTACGAGCAGTACTTC. Amino acid sequence: CASSLKPGYSGGRVYEQYF.

The chain links TRBV2 to TRBJ2-1; TRBD2 aligns across 12 bases. After removal of 5 bases from V and 7 bases from J, the junction contained 9 bases not matched to a gene. The V gene's germline CDR1 is SNHLY and CDR2 FYNNEI. The CDR3 spans 16 residues. This chain's CDR3 is CASSYRTSGVRNEQFF. CDR3 coding DNA: TGTGCCAGCAGTTATCGGACTAGCGGGGTGAGGAATGAGCAGTTCTTC.

The chain carries TRBV10-3 and TRBJ2-7; 14 bases align to TRBD2. Looked up from germline, CDR1 is ENHRY and CDR2 is SYGVKD. The CDR3 sequence is 16 residues long. Trimming took 3 bases from V and 5 from J; bases not matched to a gene: 6. As DNA, the CDR3 is TGTGCCATCAGTGACGTCGGGACTAGCGGGAGTCACGAGCAGTACTTC. Protein sequence: CAISDVGTSGSHEQYF.

The chain has TRBV5-6 and TRBJ1-3; 8 positions match TRBD1. V lost 4 bases, J lost 1 base, and 7 bases stayed unmatched. CDR1 is SGHDT and CDR2 is YYEEEE in the germline V gene. The CDR3 contains 16 residues. CDR3 protein: CASSPDRAFSGNTIYF. In DNA form, the CDR3 reads TGTGCCAGCAGCCCGGACAGGGCGTTTTCTGGAAACACCATATATTTT.

The V call is TRBV21-1, the J call TRBJ1-1. TRBV21-1 is a known pseudogene. This CDR3 contains 15 residues. This chain's CDR3 is CASSKGPRGRAEAFF. As DNA, the CDR3 is TGTGCCAGCAGCAAAGGACCCCGGGGGCGGGCTGAAGCTTTCTTT.

CDR3 loop: CASSLRSAGEPSYNEQFF. DNA for the CDR3: TGTGCCAGCAGCTTGAGGTCGGCGGGAGAACCCTCCTACAATGAGCAGTTCTTC. The rearrangement links TRBV11-2 to TRBJ2-1; 7 nucleotides align to TRBD2. Germline loops: CDR1 SGHAT, CDR2 FQNNGV. The CDR3 has 18 residues. J gave up 0 bases and V 3 bases, and 11 bases lay outside the gene matches.

This rearrangement joins TRBV11-2 to TRBJ2-2; D remains unclear. The CDR3 extends over 15 amino acids. Germline CDR1 SGHAT, CDR2 FQNNGV. The germline V and J ends were trimmed by 5 bases and 0 bases, with 10 bases remaining between them. CDR3 amino acids: CASSHRGPNTGELFF. The DNA of the CDR3 is TGTGCCAGCAGCCACAGAGGCCCGAACACCGGGGAGCTGTTTTTT.

The chain carries TRBV5-6 and TRBJ1-6; no firm D call. The V and J ends lost 3 bases and 2 bases respectively, with 12 bases between them. Germline V gene sequence: CDR1 SGHDT, CDR2 YYEEEE. The CDR3 has 16 amino acids. The CDR3 region is CASSSWGEAYNSPLHF. The CDR3 coding sequence is TGTGCCAGCAGCTCCTGGGGAGAGGCCTATAATTCACCCCTCCACTTT.

This clone showed up just once. This chain connects TRBV28 to TRBJ1-5; perhaps TRBD1 as D (5 bases). Germline CDR1 reads MDHEN; CDR2 reads SYDVKM. V was pared by 7 bases and J by 2 bases, with 21 bases between. The CDR3 has 17 residues. The CDR3, as DNA: TGTGCCAGCATCCTTACGGGACTGATGATTGGCAATCAGCCCCAGCATTTT. Encoded protein: CASILTGLMIGNQPQHF.

The V and J genes are TRBV18 and TRBJ2-5; 8 nucleotides align to TRBD2. Losses at the gene ends were 3 bases for V and 5 bases for J; bases not matched to a gene: 14. Per germline, CDR1 KGHSH and CDR2 LQKENI. This CDR3 is built from 17 residues. CDR3 in DNA: TGTGCCAGCTCACCTCTACCTTTAGCGGGATCGTGGGAGACCCAGTACTTC. Translation: CASSPLPLAGSWETQYF.

The chain joins TRBV5-4 to TRBJ1-2, with 9 bases aligning to TRBD1. With 5 bases clipped from V and 8 bases from J, the junction kept 10 bases outside the gene matches. CDR3 length equals 14 residues. Looked up from germline, CDR1 is SGHNT and CDR2 is YYREEE (reference sequence). The CDR3 nucleotides read TGTGCCAGCAGACGGGGACAGGGAGTTGGGGGCTACACCTTC. Its protein product is CASRRGQGVGGYTF.

The chain is built from TRBV5-4 and TRBJ2-7; 7 bases line up with TRBD1. Trimming cost V 6 bases and J 0 bases; bases outside gene matches: 6. The germline V gene has CDR1 SGHNT and CDR2 YYREEE (reference sequence). The CDR3 loop spans 14 amino acids. Here the CDR3 reads CASTPGQNSYEQYF. The DNA of the CDR3 is TGTGCCAGCACCCCGGGACAGAACTCCTACGAGCAGTACTTC.

The rearrangement links TRBV29-1 to TRBJ2-3, with D perhaps TRBD1 or TRBD2 (6 bases each). The CDR3 covers 14 residues. Looked up from germline, CDR1 is SQVTM and CDR2 is ANQGSEA. V lost 5 bases and J 2 bases, leaving 14 bases between the germline ends. CDR3 in DNA: TGCAGCGTTCGGGGGACATTTCTCACAGATACGCAGTATTTT. It codes for CSVRGTFLTDTQYF.

The genes are TRBV6-1 and TRBJ1-3; D gene unclear. Trimming removed 1 base at V and 2 bases at J, with 12 bases between. CDR3 size: 16 residues. Germline values: CDR1 MNHNS, CDR2 SASEGT. CDR3 bases: TGTGCCAGCAGTGAAGTGGGAAGAGGGCCTGGAAACACCATATATTTT. It translates to CASSEVGRGPGNTIYF.